This paragraph reports one T cell receptor (beta chain). TCRdb keeps only in-frame clones here, not all; method: immunoSEQ multiplex PCR. The sample shows about 44,000 clones, 92% of them seen only once. The sample belongs to a study of T cell changes during pregnancy in multiple sclerosis. This CDR3 is 12 amino acids long. The germline gives CDR1 SQVTM, CDR2 ANQGSEA. Deletions cut 4 bases from V and 3 bases from J, with 10 bases between. The V and J genes are TRBV29-1 and TRBJ2-7, with D possibly matching TRBD1 (6 bases). Specimen: CD4+ T cells from peripheral blood mononuclear cells, collected in the first trimester of pregnancy. This clonotype was obtained from a female donor with multiple sclerosis, enrolled in a pregnancy study. The CDR3 sequence is CSVGKQGYEQYF. DNA for the CDR3: TGCAGCGTTGGCAAACAGGGCTACGAGCAGTACTTC.